This T cell receptor (beta chain) was sequenced for a study of CD4+ T cells in melanoma. Findings of the study overall: Reportedly, melanoma neoantigen-specific CD4+ T cells showed varied differentiation states. A reported correlation linked neoantigen-specific CD4+ T cells to CD8+, macrophage and B cell function.

Using immunoSEQ multiplex PCR, the repertoire was profiled, and TCRdb retains in-frame clones only, with some absent. The table records roughly 120,000 clones, approximately 92% of them present only once. As regards this clone: Its matching antigen is unknown.

The receptor was derived from a human donor with melanoma. Sequencing was carried out using peripheral blood.

DNA for the CDR3: TGTGCCAGGGGGGGAGCAGTCGCGACCGGGGAGCTGTTTTTT. Its protein is CARGGAVATGELFF. J is TRBJ2-2 and V is TRBV2, with D perhaps TRBD2 (6 bases). The CDR3 has 14 residues. Germline V gives CDR1 SNHLY, CDR2 FYNNEI. V lost 9 bases and J 5 bases, leaving 16 bases between the germline ends.